The subject of this entry is one TCR beta chain. The antigen remains unidentified. This sample stems from a study of early T cells in non-severe SARS-CoV-2 infection. Study-level findings and limits: VDJdb matching, biased toward anti-spike CD8 responses, missed private and CD4 specificities.

Trimming took 4 bases from V and 1 from J; bases not matched to a gene: 3. The CDR3 contains 15 residues. Researchers attached unique molecular identifiers to individual cDNA molecules. MiXCR, run by TCRdb on the 5' RACE reads, gives a single entry per CDR3 protein. This sample yields about 90,000 distinct CDR3 sequences, of which around 12% are seen a single time; 3.5% to 5% belongs to the top ten. The sequencing used whole blood, collected at baseline. The chain uses TRBV12-3 or TRBV12-4 and TRBJ2-1; 8 nucleotides match TRBD1. The clonotype was recovered from an adult who was a healthcare worker with PCR-confirmed SARS-CoV-2 infection or an uninfected control (not recorded which). This CDR3 is CASSWTGQSYNEQFF. CDR3 nucleotides: TGTGCCAGCAGTTGGACAGGGCAATCCTACAATGAGCAGTTCTTC.